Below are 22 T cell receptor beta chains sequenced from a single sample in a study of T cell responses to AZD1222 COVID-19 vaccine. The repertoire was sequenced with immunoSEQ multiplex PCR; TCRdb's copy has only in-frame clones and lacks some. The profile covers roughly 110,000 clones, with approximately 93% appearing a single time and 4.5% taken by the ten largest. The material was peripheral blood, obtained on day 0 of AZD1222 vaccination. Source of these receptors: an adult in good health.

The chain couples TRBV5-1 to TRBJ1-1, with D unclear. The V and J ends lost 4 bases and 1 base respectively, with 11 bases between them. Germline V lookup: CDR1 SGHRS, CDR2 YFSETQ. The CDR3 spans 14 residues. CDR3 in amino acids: CASSAERANTEAFF. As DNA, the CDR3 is TGCGCCAGCAGCGCCGAGAGAGCGAACACTGAAGCTTTCTTT.

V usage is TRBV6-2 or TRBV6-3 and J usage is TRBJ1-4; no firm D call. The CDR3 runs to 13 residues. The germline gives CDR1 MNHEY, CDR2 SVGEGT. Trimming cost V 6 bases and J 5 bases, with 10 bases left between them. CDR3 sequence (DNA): TGTGCCAGCAGCCCTCGGATAAATGAAAAACTGTTTTTT. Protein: CASSPRINEKLFF.

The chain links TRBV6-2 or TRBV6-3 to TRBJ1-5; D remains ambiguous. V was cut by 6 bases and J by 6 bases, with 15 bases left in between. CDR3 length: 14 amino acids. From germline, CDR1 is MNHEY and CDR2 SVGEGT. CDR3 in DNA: TGTGCCAGCAGCTTCCAGACCTCCTCTCAGCCCCAGCATTTT. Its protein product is CASSFQTSSQPQHF.

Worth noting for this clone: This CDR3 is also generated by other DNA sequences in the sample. The CDR3 reads CASSPGGNTEAFF. CDR3 nucleotide sequence: TGTGCCAGCTCACCGGGGGGGAACACTGAAGCTTTCTTT. The J gene is TRBJ1-1, the V gene TRBV18; TRBD1 is a possible D gene (5 bases). The CDR3 has 13 amino acids. Germline CDR1 and CDR2: KGHSH and LQKENI. Trimming pared 3 bases from V and 1 base from J, leaving 6 bases between.

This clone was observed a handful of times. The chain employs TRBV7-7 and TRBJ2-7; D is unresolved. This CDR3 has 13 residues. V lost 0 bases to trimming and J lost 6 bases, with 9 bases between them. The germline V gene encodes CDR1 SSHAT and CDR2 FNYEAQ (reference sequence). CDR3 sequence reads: CASSLAPSSEQYF. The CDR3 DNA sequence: TGTGCCAGCAGCTTAGCGCCTAGTAGCGAGCAGTACTTC.

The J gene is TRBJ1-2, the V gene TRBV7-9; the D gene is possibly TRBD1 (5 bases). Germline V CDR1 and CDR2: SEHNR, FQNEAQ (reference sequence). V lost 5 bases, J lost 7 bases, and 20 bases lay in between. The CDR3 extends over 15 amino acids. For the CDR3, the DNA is TGTGCCAGCAGCCCGCCCGGAGGGGTGGGGGGTGGCTACACCTTC. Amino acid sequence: CASSPPGGVGGGYTF.

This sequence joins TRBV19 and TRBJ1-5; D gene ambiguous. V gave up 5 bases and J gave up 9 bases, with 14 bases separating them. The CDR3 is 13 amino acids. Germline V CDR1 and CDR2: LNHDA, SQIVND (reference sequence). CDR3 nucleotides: TGTGCCAGTAGTCTTGGGGTATCGTTGCCCCAGCATTTT. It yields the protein CASSLGVSLPQHF.

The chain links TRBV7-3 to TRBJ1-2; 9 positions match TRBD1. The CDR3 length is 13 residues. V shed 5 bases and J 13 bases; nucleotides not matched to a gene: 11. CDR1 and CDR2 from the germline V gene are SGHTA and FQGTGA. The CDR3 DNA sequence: TGTGCCAGCAGCCCCGGACAGGGGAGAGTGGCCACCTTC. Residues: CASSPGQGRVATF. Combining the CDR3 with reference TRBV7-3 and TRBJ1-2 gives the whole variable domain GAGVSQTPSNKVTEKGKYVELRCDPISGHTALYWYRQSLGQGPEFLIYFQGTGAADDSGLPNDRFFAVRPEGSVSTLKIQRTERGDSAVYLCASSPGQGRVATFGSGTRLTVV.

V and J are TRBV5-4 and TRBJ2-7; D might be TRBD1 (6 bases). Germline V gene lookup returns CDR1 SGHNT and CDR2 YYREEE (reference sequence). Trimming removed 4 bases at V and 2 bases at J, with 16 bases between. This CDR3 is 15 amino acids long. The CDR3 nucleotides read TGTGCCAGCAGCCCGACGACAGGCTCCACCTACGAGCAGTACTTC. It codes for CASSPTTGSTYEQYF.

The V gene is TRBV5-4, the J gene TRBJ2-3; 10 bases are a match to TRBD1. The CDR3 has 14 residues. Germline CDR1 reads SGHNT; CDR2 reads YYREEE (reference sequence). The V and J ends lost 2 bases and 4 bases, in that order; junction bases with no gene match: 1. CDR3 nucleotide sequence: TGTGCCAGCAGCTTCGGACAGGGGGCAGATACGCAGTATTTT. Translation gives CASSFGQGADTQYF.

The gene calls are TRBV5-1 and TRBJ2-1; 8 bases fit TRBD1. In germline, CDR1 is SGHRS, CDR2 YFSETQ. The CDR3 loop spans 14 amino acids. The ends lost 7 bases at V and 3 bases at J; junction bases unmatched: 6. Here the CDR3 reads CASSRDRGYNEQFF. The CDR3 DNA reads TGCGCCAGCTCCCGAGACAGGGGCTACAATGAGCAGTTCTTC. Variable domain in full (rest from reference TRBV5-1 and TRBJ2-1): KAGVTQTPRYLIKTRGQQVTLSCSPISGHRSVSWYQQTPGQGLQFLFEYFSETQRNKGNFPGRFSGRQFSNSRSEMNVSTLELGDSALYLCASSRDRGYNEQFFGPGTRLTVL.

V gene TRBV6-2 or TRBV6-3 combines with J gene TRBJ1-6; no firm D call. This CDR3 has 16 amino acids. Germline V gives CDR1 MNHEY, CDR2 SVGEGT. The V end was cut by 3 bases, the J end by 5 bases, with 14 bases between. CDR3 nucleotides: TGTGCCAGCAGTTATTCCAGGCCGCGGGATAATTCACCCCTCCACTTT. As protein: CASSYSRPRDNSPLHF.

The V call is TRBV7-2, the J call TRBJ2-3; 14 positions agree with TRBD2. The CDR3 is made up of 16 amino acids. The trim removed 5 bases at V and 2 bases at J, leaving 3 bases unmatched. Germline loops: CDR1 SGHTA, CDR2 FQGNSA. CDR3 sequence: CASSRGLAGVTDTQYF. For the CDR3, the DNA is TGTGCCAGCAGCAGGGGACTAGCGGGGGTCACAGATACGCAGTATTTT.

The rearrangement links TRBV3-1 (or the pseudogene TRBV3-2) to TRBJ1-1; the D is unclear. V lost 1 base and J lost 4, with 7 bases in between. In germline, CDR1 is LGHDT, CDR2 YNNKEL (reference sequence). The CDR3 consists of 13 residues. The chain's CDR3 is CASSQGRSTEAFF. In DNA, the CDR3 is TGTGCCAGCAGCCAAGGACGGAGCACTGAAGCTTTCTTT.

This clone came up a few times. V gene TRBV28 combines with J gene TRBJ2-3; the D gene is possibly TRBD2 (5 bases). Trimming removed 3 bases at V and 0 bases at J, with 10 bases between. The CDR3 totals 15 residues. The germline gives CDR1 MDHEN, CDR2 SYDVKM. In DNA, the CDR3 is TGTGCCAGCAGTTTCGGGGATGGGAGCACAGATACGCAGTATTTT. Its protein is CASSFGDGSTDTQYF.

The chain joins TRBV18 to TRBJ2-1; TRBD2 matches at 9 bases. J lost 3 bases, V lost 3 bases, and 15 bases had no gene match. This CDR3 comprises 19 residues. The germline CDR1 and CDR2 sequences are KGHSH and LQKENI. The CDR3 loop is CASSPLGGVSGGNYNEQFF. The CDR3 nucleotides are TGTGCCAGCTCACCCCTCGGTGGGGTGAGCGGGGGGAACTACAATGAGCAGTTCTTC. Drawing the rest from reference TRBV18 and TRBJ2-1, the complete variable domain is NAGVMQNPRHLVRRRGQEARLRCSPMKGHSHVYWYRQLPEEGLKFMVYLQKENIIDESGMPKERFSAEFPKEGPSILRIQQVVRGDSAAYFCASSPLGGVSGGNYNEQFFGPGTRLTVL.

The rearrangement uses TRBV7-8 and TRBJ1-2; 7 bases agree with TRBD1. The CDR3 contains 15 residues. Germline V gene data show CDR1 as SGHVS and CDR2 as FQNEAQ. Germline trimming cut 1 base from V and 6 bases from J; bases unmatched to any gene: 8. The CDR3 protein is CASSLVGGIGDGYTF. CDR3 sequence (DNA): TGTGCCAGCAGCTTAGTAGGGGGCATAGGAGATGGCTACACCTTC.

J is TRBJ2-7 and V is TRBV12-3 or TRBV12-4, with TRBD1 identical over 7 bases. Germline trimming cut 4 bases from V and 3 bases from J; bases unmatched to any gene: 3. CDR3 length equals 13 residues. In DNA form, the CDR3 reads TGTGCCAGCAGTTACCGGGACAGCTACGAGCAGTACTTC. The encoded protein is CASSYRDSYEQYF.

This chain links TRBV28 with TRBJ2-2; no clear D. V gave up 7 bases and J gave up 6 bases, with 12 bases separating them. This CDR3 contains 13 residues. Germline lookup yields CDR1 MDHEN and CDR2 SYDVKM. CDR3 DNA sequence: TGTGCCAGCATCGAAAGGCTAGCCGGGGAGCTGTTTTTT. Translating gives CASIERLAGELFF.

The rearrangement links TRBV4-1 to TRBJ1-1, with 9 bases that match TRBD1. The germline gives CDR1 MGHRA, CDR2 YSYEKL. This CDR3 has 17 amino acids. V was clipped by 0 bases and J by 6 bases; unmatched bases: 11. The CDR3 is CASSQDLGTGYFAEAFF. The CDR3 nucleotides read TGCGCCAGCAGCCAAGATCTTGGGACAGGGTACTTCGCTGAAGCTTTCTTT.

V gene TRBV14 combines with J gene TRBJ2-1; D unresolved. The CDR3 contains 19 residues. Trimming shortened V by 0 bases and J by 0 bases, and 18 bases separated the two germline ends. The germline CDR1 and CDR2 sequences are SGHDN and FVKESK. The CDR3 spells CASSQDSRILGSSYNEQFF. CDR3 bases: TGTGCCAGCAGCCAAGATTCCCGCATTTTAGGTAGCTCCTACAATGAGCAGTTCTTC.

The CDR3: CASSPYGGARYNEQFF. CDR3 bases: TGCGCCAGCAGCCCATACGGGGGGGCCCGTTACAATGAGCAGTTCTTC. The chain carries TRBV5-1 and TRBJ2-1; 8 bases align to TRBD2. The J segment lost 4 bases and the V segment lost 4 bases, leaving 10 bases of the junction unmatched. Per the germline V gene, CDR1 is SGHRS and CDR2 is YFSETQ. The CDR3 length is 16 residues.